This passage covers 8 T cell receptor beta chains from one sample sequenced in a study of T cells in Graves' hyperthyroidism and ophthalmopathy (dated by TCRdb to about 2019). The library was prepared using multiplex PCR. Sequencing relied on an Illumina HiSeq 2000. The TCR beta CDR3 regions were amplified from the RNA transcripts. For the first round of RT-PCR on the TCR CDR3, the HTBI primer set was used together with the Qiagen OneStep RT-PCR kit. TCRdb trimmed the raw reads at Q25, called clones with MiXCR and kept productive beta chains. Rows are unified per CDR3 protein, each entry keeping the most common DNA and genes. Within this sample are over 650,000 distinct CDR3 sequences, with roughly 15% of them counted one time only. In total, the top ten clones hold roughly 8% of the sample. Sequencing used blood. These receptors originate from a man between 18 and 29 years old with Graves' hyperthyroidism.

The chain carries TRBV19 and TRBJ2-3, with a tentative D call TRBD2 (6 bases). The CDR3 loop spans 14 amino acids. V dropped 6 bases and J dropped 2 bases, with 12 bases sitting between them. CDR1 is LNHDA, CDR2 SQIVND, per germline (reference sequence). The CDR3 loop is CASSRGGNTDTQYF. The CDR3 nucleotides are TGTGCCAGTAGCCGGGGAGGAAACACAGATACGCAGTATTTT.

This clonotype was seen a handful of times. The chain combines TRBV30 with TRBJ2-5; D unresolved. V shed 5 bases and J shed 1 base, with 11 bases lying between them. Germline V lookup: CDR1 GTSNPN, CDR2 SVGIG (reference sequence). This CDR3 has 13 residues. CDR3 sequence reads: CAWSGFFQETQYF. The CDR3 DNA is TGTGCCTGGTCTGGGTTCTTCCAAGAGACCCAGTACTTC.

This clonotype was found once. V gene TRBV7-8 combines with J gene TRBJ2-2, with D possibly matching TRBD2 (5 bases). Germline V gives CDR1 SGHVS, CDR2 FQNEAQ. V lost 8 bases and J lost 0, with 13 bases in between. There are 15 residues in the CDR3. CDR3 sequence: CASAFFGTNTGELFF. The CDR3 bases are TGTGCCAGCGCCTTCTTCGGGACGAACACCGGGGAGCTGTTTTTT.

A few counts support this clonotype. The CDR3 loop reads CASSRGLAGGPGETQYF. The CDR3 DNA sequence: TGTGCCAGCAGCCGGGGACTAGCGGGAGGGCCCGGCGAGACCCAGTACTTC. The chain couples TRBV6-1 to TRBJ2-5; TRBD2 matches at 16 bases. Germline trimming cut 6 bases from V and 5 bases from J; bases unmatched to any gene: 9. The CDR3 runs to 17 residues. Germline V gene data show CDR1 as MNHNS and CDR2 as SASEGT.

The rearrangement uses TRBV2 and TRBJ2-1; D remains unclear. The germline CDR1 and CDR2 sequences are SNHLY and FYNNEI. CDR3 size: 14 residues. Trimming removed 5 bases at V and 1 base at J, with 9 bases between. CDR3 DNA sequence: TGTGCCAGCAGTACCATTACATCCTACAATGAGCAGTTCTTC. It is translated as CASSTITSYNEQFF.

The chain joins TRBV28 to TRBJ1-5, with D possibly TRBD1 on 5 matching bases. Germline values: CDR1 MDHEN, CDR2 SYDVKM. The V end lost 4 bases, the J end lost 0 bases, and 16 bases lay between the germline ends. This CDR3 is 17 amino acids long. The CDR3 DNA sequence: TGTGCCAGCAGTTCCCTGGGTGGGGGTTATAGCAATCAGCCCCAGCATTTT. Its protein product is CASSSLGGGYSNQPQHF.

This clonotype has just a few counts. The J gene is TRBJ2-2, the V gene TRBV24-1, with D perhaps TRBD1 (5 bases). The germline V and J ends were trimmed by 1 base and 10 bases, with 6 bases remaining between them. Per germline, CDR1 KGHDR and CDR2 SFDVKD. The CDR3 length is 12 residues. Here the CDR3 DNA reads TGTGCCACCAGTGATTTAGGGGAGGAGCTGTTTTTT. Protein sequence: CATSDLGEELFF.

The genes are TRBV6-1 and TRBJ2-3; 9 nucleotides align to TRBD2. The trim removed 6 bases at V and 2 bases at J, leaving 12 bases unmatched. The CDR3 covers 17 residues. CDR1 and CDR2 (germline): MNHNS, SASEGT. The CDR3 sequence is CASSPGELAGFTDTQYF. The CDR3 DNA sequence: TGTGCCAGCAGCCCCGGGGAGCTAGCGGGGTTCACAGATACGCAGTATTTT.